The next 22 T cell receptor beta chains were all read from a single sample in a study of regulatory T cells in long-lasting Graves disease. Time point defined: newly diagnosed GD, antithyroid drugs for less than 3 months. Scientists built the TCR library using RNA that was extracted from PBMCs. Building the TCR beta libraries relied on iRepertoire HTBI primers, and CDR3 regions underwent Arm-PCR. TCRdb processed the multiplex PCR reads anew with MiXCR; each CDR3 protein has one entry. The sample shows approximately 310,000 distinct CDR3 sequences, under 20% of them seen only once. The starting material was peripheral blood mononuclear cells (PBMCs), obtained at new diagnosis, from a patient treated with antithyroid drugs. These receptor sequences come from a female donor with Graves disease.

This clonotype was counted ten times or more. The chain links TRBV2 to TRBJ2-2; 8 bases are a match to TRBD2. V was clipped by 7 bases and J by 6 bases; unmatched bases: 7. The CDR3 is made up of 14 amino acids. The germline V gene has CDR1 SNHLY and CDR2 FYNNEI. CDR3 sequence (DNA): TGTGCCAGCATAAGTCGGGGGGGGTCCGGGGAGCTGTTTTTT. The encoded protein is CASISRGGSGELFF.

This clonotype was detected ten times or more. The DNA of the CDR3 is TGTGCCAGCAGCTTAGTGGTGGGCCTAGGGTATGACGAGCAGTACTTC. As protein: CASSLVVGLGYDEQYF. This chain connects TRBV7-9 to TRBJ2-7; D unclear. Germline V gene lookup returns CDR1 SEHNR and CDR2 FQNEAQ (reference sequence). V dropped 1 base and J dropped 5 bases, with 18 bases sitting between them. The CDR3 is 16 amino acids.

A few counts support this clonotype. J is TRBJ2-7 and V is TRBV5-6; D gene uncertain. Trimming pared 4 bases from V and 0 bases from J, leaving 17 bases between. Germline values: CDR1 SGHDT, CDR2 YYEEEE. CDR3 length: 16 amino acids. The CDR3 loop reads CASSTSLGAHSYEQYF. In nucleotides, the CDR3 is TGTGCCAGCAGCACCTCCTTGGGCGCCCACTCCTACGAGCAGTACTTC.

The chain links TRBV12-3 or TRBV12-4 to TRBJ1-2; D gene uncertain. V was pared by 0 bases and J by 4 bases, with 9 bases between. The CDR3 contains 14 residues. CDR3: CASSLAGLGYGYTF. The CDR3 DNA reads TGTGCCAGCAGTTTAGCAGGGCTGGGCTATGGCTACACCTTC.

This clonotype was found many times. The chain links TRBV28 to TRBJ2-1; TRBD2 agrees at 9 bases. This CDR3 has 14 residues. V shed 8 bases and J 5 bases; nucleotides not matched to a gene: 7. The germline V gene encodes CDR1 MDHEN and CDR2 SYDVKM. In DNA form, the CDR3 reads TGTGCCAGCGACTCGGGACTAGCCCACAATGAGCAGTTCTTC. It specifies CASDSGLAHNEQFF.

A word on this clonotype: Being one base from a much bigger clone, this may be a read error. V is TRBV28 and J is TRBJ1-1; D not certain. The CDR3 covers 14 residues. CDR1 and CDR2 from the germline V gene are MDHEN and SYDVKM. Here the CDR3 reads CASSYSGVYTKAFF. CDR3 sequence (DNA): TGTGCCAGCAGTTACTCTGGGGTATACACTAAAGCTTTCTTT.

This clonotype has a count of ten or more. V usage is TRBV9 and J usage is TRBJ2-1; no clear D. The V end was cut by 0 bases, the J end by 4 bases, with 5 bases between. CDR3 size: 13 residues. The germline V gene has CDR1 SGDLS and CDR2 YYNGEE. CDR3 in amino acids: CASSVDGYNEQFF. CDR3 in DNA: TGTGCCAGCAGCGTAGACGGATACAATGAGCAGTTCTTC.

CDR3 in amino acids: CASRANEGSNSPLHF. CDR3 in DNA: TGTGCCAGCAGAGCTAACGAGGGATCAAATTCACCCCTCCACTTT. The J gene is TRBJ1-6, the V gene TRBV25-1; no definite D call. Germline V gives CDR1 MGHDK, CDR2 SYGVNS. The CDR3 runs to 15 residues. The germline V and J ends were trimmed by 6 bases and 7 bases, with 16 bases remaining between them.

Remarks on this clonotype: This likely came from a read error, as a far larger clone is one base away. This chain links TRBV11-2 with TRBJ2-1, with 7 nucleotides matching TRBD1. The J call is doubtful: the DNA matches TRBJ2-3 better. This CDR3 contains 15 residues. Germline CDR1 SGHAT, CDR2 FQNNGV. CDR3 coding DNA: TGTACCAGCAGCTTGGGGGACAGTTACACAGATACGCAGTATTTT. Its translation: CTSSLGDSYTDTQYF.

Notes on this clonotype: This may come from a read error, since a much larger clone is one base off. The chain couples TRBV24-1 to TRBJ2-5, with TRBD1 as a possible D gene (5 bases). Per the germline V gene, CDR1 is KGHDR and CDR2 is SFDVKD. The CDR3 runs to 15 residues. The CDR3 reads CVTSGIQGSQETQYF. The CDR3 nucleotides read TGTGTCACCAGTGGGATCCAGGGAAGTCAAGAGACCCAGTACTTC.

The chain employs TRBV5-1 and TRBJ2-7, with TRBD1 matching over 7 bases. CDR3 length equals 19 residues. Per the germline V gene, CDR1 is SGHRS and CDR2 is YFSETQ. J was trimmed by 2 bases and V by 2 bases; bases with no gene match: 19. The DNA of the CDR3 is TGCGCCAGCAGCTTTCGGACAGGACCCGGGCTCAGAAAAACCTACGAGCAGTACTTC. Protein: CASSFRTGPGLRKTYEQYF. The full variable domain, its missing parts supplied by reference TRBV5-1 and TRBJ2-7, is KAGVTQTPRYLIKTRGQQVTLSCSPISGHRSVSWYQQTPGQGLQFLFEYFSETQRNKGNFPGRFSGRQFSNSRSEMNVSTLELGDSALYLCASSFRTGPGLRKTYEQYFGPGTRLTVT.

The rearrangement links TRBV9 to TRBJ2-7; 15 nucleotides align to TRBD2. This CDR3 has 17 amino acids. Germline V gene sequence: CDR1 SGDLS, CDR2 YYNGEE. V shed 4 bases, J shed 1 base, and the junction held 6 bases outside the gene matches. CDR3 nucleotide sequence: TGTGCCAGCAGCTCGGGACTAGCGGGAGGAGAGTCCTACGAGCAGTACTTC. It is translated as CASSSGLAGGESYEQYF. Full variable domain (rest looked up from reference TRBV9 and TRBJ2-7): DSGVTQTPKHLITATGQRVTLRCSPRSGDLSVYWYQQSLDQGLQFLIQYYNGEERAKGNILERFSAQQFPDLHSELNLSSLELGDSALYFCASSSGLAGGESYEQYFGPGTRLTVT.

This clonotype was seen ten or more times. The V and J genes are TRBV11-2 and TRBJ2-3; TRBD2 aligns across 13 bases. The V gene end was trimmed by 6 bases and the J gene end by 6 bases; junction bases not matched to a gene: 9. CDR1 is SGHAT and CDR2 is FQNNGV in the germline V gene. The CDR3 runs 16 residues. CDR3 sequence reads: CASRGGLAGSRDTQYF. CDR3 bases: TGTGCCAGCAGGGGGGGACTAGCGGGATCTCGGGATACGCAGTATTTT.

This clonotype occurred a few times. The chain couples TRBV4-2 to TRBJ2-7; weak D call: TRBD1 (6 bases). Germline V gene lookup returns CDR1 LGHNA and CDR2 YNFKEQ. CDR3 size: 15 residues. The ends were cut back, 0 bases at V and 2 bases at J, with 11 bases in the middle. This CDR3 reads CASSQEQGFAYEQYF. CDR3 sequence (DNA): TGTGCCAGCAGCCAAGAACAGGGTTTCGCCTACGAGCAGTACTTC.

This clonotype was recorded at least ten times. This chain connects TRBV10-3 to TRBJ2-7; TRBD1 or TRBD2 may be the D gene (7 bases each). V was shortened by 6 bases and J by 5 bases, with 17 bases between the two germline ends. Germline lookup yields CDR1 ENHRY and CDR2 SYGVKD. The CDR3 runs 14 residues. The CDR3 DNA sequence: TGTGCCATCAGACCACAGGGGAGGGGTGACGAGCAGTACTTC. This codes for CAIRPQGRGDEQYF.

This clonotype showed up many times. Here the CDR3 reads CASTFSGTDNEQFF. The CDR3 region has the DNA TGTGCCAGCACCTTTAGCGGGACTGACAATGAGCAGTTCTTC. J is TRBJ2-1 and V is TRBV3-1; 8 bases map to TRBD2. Germline lookup yields CDR1 LGHDT and CDR2 YNNKEL (reference sequence). This CDR3 contains 14 residues. The J segment lost 5 bases and the V segment lost 7 bases, leaving 7 bases of the junction unmatched.

Many counts were recorded for this clonotype. The rearrangement joins TRBV11-3 to TRBJ2-2; 10 bases align to TRBD1. The CDR3 loop spans 17 amino acids. The V gene's germline CDR1 is SGHNT and CDR2 YENEEA. After removal of 5 bases from V and 5 bases from J, the junction contained 11 bases not matched to a gene. The CDR3 is CASSPRAGTGETGELFF. The CDR3 region has the DNA TGTGCCAGCAGCCCTAGAGCCGGGACAGGGGAGACCGGGGAGCTGTTTTTT.

This clonotype occurred many times. J is TRBJ2-1 and V is TRBV24-1; 12 bases match TRBD2. The CDR3 consists of 15 residues. Trimming cost V 7 bases and J 8 bases; bases outside gene matches: 8. The germline gives CDR1 KGHDR, CDR2 SFDVKD. The CDR3 is CATRETSGSTYEQFF. The DNA of the CDR3 is TGTGCCACCAGGGAGACTAGCGGGAGCACCTATGAGCAGTTCTTC.

J is TRBJ2-5 and V is TRBV2, with 7 bases matching TRBD1. V lost 5 bases to trimming and J lost 1 base; unmatched junction nucleotides: 7. The CDR3 length is 15 residues. Germline V lookup: CDR1 SNHLY, CDR2 FYNNEI. In DNA, the CDR3 is TGTGCCAGCAGTTACTCGGACAGGAGCCAAGAGACCCAGTACTTC. Its protein is CASSYSDRSQETQYF.

This clonotype was observed many times. The J gene is TRBJ1-1, the V gene TRBV3-1; D remains unclear. Per the germline V gene, CDR1 is LGHDT and CDR2 is YNNKEL (reference sequence). Trimming left V 5 bases short and J 9 bases short, with 13 bases between. The CDR3 is 12 amino acids. This chain's CDR3 is CASSSVERQAFF. CDR3 nucleotide sequence: TGTGCCAGCAGCTCAGTCGAAAGGCAAGCTTTCTTT.

This chain uses TRBV6-1 with TRBJ1-5, with D possibly TRBD1 on 6 matching bases. This CDR3 spans 16 amino acids. Germline loops: CDR1 MNHNS, CDR2 SASEGT. V shed 7 bases and J shed 4 bases, with 20 bases lying between them. The CDR3 nucleotides read TGTGCCAGCATTAGTAGGGGGGGCGCGGGGAATCAGCCCCAGCATTTT. Translation: CASISRGGAGNQPQHF.

This clonotype was observed a few times. The chain has TRBV28 and TRBJ1-6; weak D call: TRBD1 (5 bases). V lost 4 bases and J 7 bases, leaving 17 bases between the germline ends. Germline CDR1 MDHEN, CDR2 SYDVKM. The CDR3 is made up of 16 amino acids. This CDR3 is CASSSLGRAQNSPLHF. The CDR3 nucleotides are TGTGCCAGCAGTTCCCTGGGGCGAGCGCAGAATTCACCCCTCCACTTT. The full variable domain, in which reference TRBV28 and TRBJ1-6 provide the parts outside the CDR3, is DVKVTQSSRYLVKRTGEKVFLECVQDMDHENMFWYRQDPGLGLRLIYFSYDVKMKEKGDIPEGYSVSREKKERFSLILESASTNQTSMYLCASSSLGRAQNSPLHFGNGTRLTVT.